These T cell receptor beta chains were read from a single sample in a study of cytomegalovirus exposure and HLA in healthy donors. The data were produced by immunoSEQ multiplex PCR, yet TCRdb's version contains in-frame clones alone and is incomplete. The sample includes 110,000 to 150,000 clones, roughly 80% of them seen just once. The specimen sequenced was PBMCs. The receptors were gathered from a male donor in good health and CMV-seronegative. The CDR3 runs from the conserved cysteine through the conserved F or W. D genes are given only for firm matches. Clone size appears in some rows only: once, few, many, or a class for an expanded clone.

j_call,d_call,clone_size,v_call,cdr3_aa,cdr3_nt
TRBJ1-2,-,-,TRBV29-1,CSVEQGPYGYTF,TGCAGCGTTGAACAGGGCCCCTATGGCTACACCTTC
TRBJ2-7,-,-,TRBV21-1,CASSKARQVYEQYF,TGTGCCAGCAGCAAAGCCCGTCAGGTCTACGAGCAGTACTTC
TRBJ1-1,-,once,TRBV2,CASRAGEMNTEAFF,TGTGCCAGCAGGGCAGGGGAGATGAACACTGAAGCTTTCTTT
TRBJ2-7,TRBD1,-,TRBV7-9,CASSQGQGAISYEQYF,TGTGCCAGCAGCCAAGGACAGGGGGCGATCTCCTACGAGCAGTACTTC
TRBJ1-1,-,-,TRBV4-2,CASSQDLGAGTEAFF,TGTGCCAGCAGCCAAGATTTGGGGGCAGGGACTGAAGCTTTCTTT
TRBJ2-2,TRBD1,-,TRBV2,CASTGTGVAGELFF,TGTGCCAGCACCGGGACAGGGGTCGCCGGGGAGCTGTTTTTT
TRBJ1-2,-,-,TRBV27,CASSSTLGTFHANYGYTF,TGTGCCAGCAGTTCCACGCTTGGGACATTTCACGCTAACTATGGCTACACCTTC
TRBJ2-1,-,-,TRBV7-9,CASSAGGTNLNNEQFF,TGTGCCAGCAGCGCCGGAGGGACGAACTTGAATAATGAGCAGTTCTTC
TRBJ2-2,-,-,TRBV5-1,CASSPAGWSGELFF,TGCGCCAGCAGTCCGGCAGGGTGGTCCGGGGAGCTGTTTTTT
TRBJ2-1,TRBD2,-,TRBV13,CASSHGTSSYNEQFF,TGTGCCAGCAGCCACGGGACTAGCTCCTACAATGAGCAGTTCTTC
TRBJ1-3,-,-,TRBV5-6,CASARAGAVISLSGNTIYF,TGTGCCAGCGCGCGGGCAGGCGCCGTAATTTCTCTGTCTGGAAACACCATATATTTT
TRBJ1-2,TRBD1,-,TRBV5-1,CASSLSTGVRGYTF,TGCGCCAGCAGCCTAAGCACAGGGGTTAGGGGCTACACCTTC
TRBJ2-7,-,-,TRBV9,CASSVGGSPYEQYF,TGTGCCAGCAGCGTAGGCGGCAGTCCCTACGAGCAGTACTTC
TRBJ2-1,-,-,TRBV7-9,CSSKSGALDEQFF,TGTTCCAGCAAGAGTGGGGCGTTGGATGAGCAGTTCTTC
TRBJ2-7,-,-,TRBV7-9,CASTTGSSLGGEQYF,TGTGCCAGCACAACCGGGAGCTCCCTGGGAGGAGAGCAGTACTTC
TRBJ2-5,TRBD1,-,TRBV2,CASSTGTGGETQYF,TGTGCCAGCAGCACCGGGACAGGGGGTGAGACCCAGTACTTC
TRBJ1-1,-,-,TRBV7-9,CSSSSSPEAFF,TGTTCCAGCAGCTCCTCTCCTGAAGCTTTCTTT
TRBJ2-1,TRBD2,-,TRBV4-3,CASSRHTTGTSGYNEQFF,TGCGCCAGCAGCCGACACACTACAGGGACTAGCGGCTACAATGAGCAGTTCTTC
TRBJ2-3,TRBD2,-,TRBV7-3,CASSSGLAGRMNTDTQYF,TGTGCCAGCAGCTCCGGACTAGCGGGACGAATGAACACAGATACGCAGTATTTT
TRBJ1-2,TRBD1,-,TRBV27,CASSSGTGHGYTF,TGTGCCAGCAGTTCCGGGACAGGGCATGGCTACACCTTC
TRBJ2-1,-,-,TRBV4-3,CASSQLVGAYNEQFF,TGCGCCAGCAGCCAACTAGTGGGAGCCTACAATGAGCAGTTCTTC
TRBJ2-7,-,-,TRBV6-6,CASSTYRDFSYEQYF,TGTGCCAGCAGTACATACCGGGACTTTTCCTACGAGCAGTACTTC
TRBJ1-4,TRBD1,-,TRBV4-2,CASSQAGTGGNEKLFF,TGTGCCAGCAGCCAGGCGGGGACAGGCGGTAATGAAAAACTGTTTTTT
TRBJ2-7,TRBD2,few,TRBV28,CASSPWDRLAGVLIVGSYEQYF,TGTGCCAGCAGTCCGTGGGACAGACTAGCGGGAGTCTTAATAGTTGGATCCTACGAGCAGTACTTC
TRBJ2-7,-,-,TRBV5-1,CASSDRSSYEQYF,TGCGCCAGCTCCGACAGGTCCTCCTACGAGCAGTACTTC
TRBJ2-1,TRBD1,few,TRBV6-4,CASSQVLAGGNEQFF,TGTGCCAGCAGTCAGGTCCTGGCAGGGGGCAATGAGCAGTTCTTC
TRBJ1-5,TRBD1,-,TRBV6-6,CASSSSTGAGNQPQHF,TGTGCCAGCAGCTCCTCGACAGGGGCCGGCAATCAGCCCCAGCATTTT
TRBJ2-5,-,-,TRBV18,CASSPEGTAQETQYF,TGTGCCAGCTCACCAGAGGGGACTGCCCAAGAGACCCAGTACTTC
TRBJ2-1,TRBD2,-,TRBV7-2,CASSYRTSGRWDNEQFF,TGTGCCAGCAGCTATCGGACTAGCGGGAGATGGGACAATGAGCAGTTCTTC
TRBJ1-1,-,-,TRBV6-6,CASSDKRNTEAFF,TGTGCCAGCAGTGACAAACGGAACACTGAAGCTTTCTTT